Each of the 5 T cell receptor beta chains below was sequenced from the same sample in a study of T cells in Graves' hyperthyroidism and ophthalmopathy. RNA transcripts gave rise to amplified TCR beta CDR3 regions. TCR CDR3 underwent first-round RT-PCR with the HTBI primer set. TCRdb used MiXCR to reprocess the multiplex PCR reads, holding one entry per CDR3 protein. The sample carries under 400,000 distinct CDR3 sequences, around a sixth recorded once. Sequencing used blood. These receptor sequences come from a woman aged 50 to 60 with Graves' hyperthyroidism.

About this clonotype: This may come from a read error, since a much larger clone is one base off. The chain links TRBV28 to TRBJ2-7; 7 bases align to TRBD2. CDR3 length equals 15 residues. CDR1 is MDHEN, CDR2 SYDVKM, per germline. J lost 1 base, V lost 10 bases, and 13 bases had no gene match. Here the CDR3 DNA reads TGTGCCACCCCCAATAAGGGAGGGAGATCCTACGAGCAGTACTTC. As protein: CATPNKGGRSYEQYF.

There are a few counts of this clonotype. The chain employs TRBV10-3 and TRBJ2-2; the D call may be TRBD1 or TRBD2 (5 bases each). V dropped 0 bases and J dropped 2 bases, with 10 bases sitting between them. Germline CDR1 and CDR2: ENHRY and SYGVKD. The CDR3 covers 16 residues. CDR3 sequence (DNA): TGTGCCATCAGTGAGTCTGGGACGGCCAACACCGGGGAGCTGTTTTTT. This translates into CAISESGTANTGELFF.

This clonotype was counted a few times. The CDR3 nucleotides are TGCAGTGCCACGCAACCCGGGACGGAAGGAGGAAAACTGTTTTTT. Protein sequence: CSATQPGTEGGKLFF. This sequence joins TRBV20-1 and TRBJ1-4, with a weak D call TRBD1 (5 bases). Trimming left V 6 bases short and J 10 bases short, with 24 bases between. CDR3 length: 15 residues. CDR1 and CDR2 (germline): DFQATT, SNEGSKA (reference sequence).

This sequence joins TRBV15 and TRBJ1-1, with a tentative D call TRBD1 (5 bases). V lost 3 bases, J lost 5 bases, and 13 bases lay in between. The CDR3 extends over 14 amino acids. CDR1 and CDR2 (germline): LNHNV, YYDKDF (reference sequence). In DNA form, the CDR3 reads TGTGCCACCAGCAGCCGGGGGGGGGGGACTGAAGCTTTCTTT. This sequence encodes CATSSRGGGTEAFF.

This clonotype has a count of ten or more. The chain employs TRBV6-5 and TRBJ2-1; possible D gene TRBD1, 6 bases. The CDR3 length is 15 residues. Germline-derived CDR1 and CDR2 are MNHEY and SVGAGI. V was shortened by 2 bases and J by 5 bases, with 13 bases between the two germline ends. CDR3 sequence: CASSYGQGPDNEQFF. Here the CDR3 DNA reads TGTGCCAGCAGTTACGGGCAGGGGCCAGACAATGAGCAGTTCTTC.